Below, 10 T cell receptor beta chains from the same sample are listed, as sequenced in a study of T cell responses to AZD1222 COVID-19 vaccine. Sequencing used immunoSEQ multiplex PCR; TCRdb keeps in-frame clones, though not all of them. The sample shows tens of thousands of clones, less than 90% of them seen only once. The source material was peripheral blood, sampled 28 days after the second AZD1222 dose. The receptors stem from an adult who received the AZD1222 COVID-19 vaccine.

The gene calls are TRBV7-2 and TRBJ1-3; possibly TRBD1 for D (6 bases). This CDR3 has 13 residues. Germline V gives CDR1 SGHTA, CDR2 FQGNSA. Between the trimmed V and J ends, which lost 4 bases and 5 bases, there was a span of 9 bases. The CDR3 sequence: CASSSDRRNTIYF. DNA of the CDR3: TGTGCCAGCAGCTCGGACAGACGAAACACCATATATTTT.

This chain links TRBV5-1 with TRBJ2-5, with 7 bases aligning to TRBD2. V dropped 0 bases and J dropped 4; count of bases not matched to a gene: 9. The CDR3 length is 16 residues. CDR1 is SGHRS, CDR2 YFSETQ, per germline. CDR3 residues: CASSLASGRGPETQYF. CDR3 sequence (DNA): TGCGCCAGCAGCTTGGCCTCAGGGAGGGGACCAGAGACCCAGTACTTC. Looking up the rest from reference TRBV5-1 and TRBJ2-5 gives the full variable domain: KAGVTQTPRYLIKTRGQQVTLSCSPISGHRSVSWYQQTPGQGLQFLFEYFSETQRNKGNFPGRFSGRQFSNSRSEMNVSTLELGDSALYLCASSLASGRGPETQYFGPGTRLLVL.

The chain is built from TRBV29-1 and TRBJ1-3; D might be TRBD1 (6 bases). The V gene lost 7 bases and the J gene lost 2 bases, with 15 bases spanning the gap. CDR1 and CDR2 from the germline V gene are SQVTM and ANQGSEA. This CDR3 comprises 14 residues. CDR3 protein: CSAPQGLTGNTIYF. The DNA of the CDR3 is TGCAGCGCTCCACAGGGATTAACTGGAAACACCATATATTTT.

The chain recombines TRBV6-1 with TRBJ1-3, with D possibly matching TRBD1 (6 bases). V was shortened by 11 bases and J by 0 bases, with 17 bases between the two germline ends. Looked up from germline, CDR1 is MNHNS and CDR2 is SASEGT. The CDR3 is 15 amino acids. The CDR3 protein is CAGRRDMSSGNTIYF. The CDR3 nucleotides read TGTGCCGGCCGGCGGGACATGAGCTCTGGAAACACCATATATTTT.

The chain employs TRBV13 and TRBJ2-7, with D perhaps TRBD2 (6 bases). Trimming took off 0 bases at V and 11 bases at J, with 14 bases between the two ends. The germline CDR1 and CDR2 sequences are PRHDT and FYEKMQ (reference sequence). This CDR3 has 13 residues. This chain's CDR3 is CASSLGTRGREYF. The CDR3, as DNA: TGTGCCAGCAGCTTAGGCACGCGGGGTCGGGAGTACTTC.

This chain links TRBV7-9 with TRBJ1-4; D is possibly TRBD1 (5 bases). The CDR3 runs 15 residues. V shed 1 base and J shed 5 bases, with 11 bases lying between them. The V gene's germline CDR1 is SEHNR and CDR2 FQNEAQ (reference sequence). This chain's CDR3 is CASSLVGGPNEKLFF. The CDR3 coding sequence is TGTGCCAGCAGCTTAGTGGGGGGTCCAAATGAAAAACTGTTTTTT. Based on the CDR3 plus reference TRBV7-9 and TRBJ1-4, the full variable domain is DTGVSQNPRHKITKRGQNVTFRCDPISEHNRLYWYRQTLGQGPEFLTYFQNEAQLEKSRLLSDRFSAERPKGSFSTLEIQRTEQGDSAMYLCASSLVGGPNEKLFFGSGTQLSVL.

The chain carries TRBV11-2 and TRBJ1-1; D gene unclear. Germline CDR1 SGHAT, CDR2 FQNNGV. CDR3 size: 15 residues. V gave up 7 bases and J gave up 7 bases, with 22 bases separating them. In DNA, the CDR3 is TGTGCCAGCACCCTAAGGCCGGATAGGTACAATGAAGCTTTCTTT. It is translated as CASTLRPDRYNEAFF.

J is TRBJ1-1 and V is TRBV9; TRBD1 agrees at 8 bases. This CDR3 has 16 amino acids. V lost 0 bases and J lost 0; bases outside the gene matches: 4. CDR1 SGDLS and CDR2 YYNGEE come from the germline V gene. CDR3 DNA: TGTGCCAGCAGCGTAGGTGGGACAGGACTGAACACTGAAGCTTTCTTT. This gives the protein CASSVGGTGLNTEAFF.

The chain uses TRBV9 and TRBJ2-3; D might be TRBD1 or TRBD2, each matching 6 bases. V was trimmed by 0 bases and J by 6 bases, leaving 17 bases between them. CDR3 length equals 16 residues. Germline CDR1 SGDLS, CDR2 YYNGEE. The CDR3 reads CASSVGGAPPGDTQYF. The DNA of the CDR3 is TGTGCCAGCAGCGTAGGGGGGGCCCCACCTGGTGATACGCAGTATTTT.

CDR3 DNA: TGTGCCAGCAGCTTAGACGGGGGGTACCTAGCCAAAAACATTCAGTACTTC. Protein sequence: CASSLDGGYLAKNIQYF. This chain connects TRBV7-8 to TRBJ2-4, with 7 bases identical to TRBD2. V trimming: 1 base; J trimming: 0 bases; junction bases outside the gene matches: 6. Germline V gives CDR1 SGHVS, CDR2 FQNEAQ. CDR3 size: 17 residues.